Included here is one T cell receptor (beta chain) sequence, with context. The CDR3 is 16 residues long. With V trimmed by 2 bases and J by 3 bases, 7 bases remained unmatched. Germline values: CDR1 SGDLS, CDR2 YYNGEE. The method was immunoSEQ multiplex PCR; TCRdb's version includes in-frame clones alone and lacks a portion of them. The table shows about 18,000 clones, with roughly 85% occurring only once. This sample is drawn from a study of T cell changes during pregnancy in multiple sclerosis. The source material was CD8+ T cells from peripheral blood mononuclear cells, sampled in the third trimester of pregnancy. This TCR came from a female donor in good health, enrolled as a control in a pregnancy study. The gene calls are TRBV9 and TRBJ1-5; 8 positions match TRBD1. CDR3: CASSVGDRGFNQPQHF. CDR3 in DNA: TGTGCCAGCAGCGTCGGAGACAGGGGATTCAATCAGCCCCAGCATTTT. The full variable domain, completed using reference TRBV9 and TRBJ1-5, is DSGVTQTPKHLITATGQRVTLRCSPRSGDLSVYWYQQSLDQGLQFLIQYYNGEERAKGNILERFSAQQFPDLHSELNLSSLELGDSALYFCASSVGDRGFNQPQHFGDGTRLSIL.